The entry below gives a single T cell receptor (beta chain) sequence along with its context. Its matching antigen is unknown. Assay: immunoSEQ multiplex PCR; the TCRdb copy retains only in-frame clones and omits some. The profile covers approximately 20,000 clones, with more than 75% appearing a single time and 4.5% to 6% taken by the ten largest. The data were obtained in a study of untreated major depressive disorder. Findings and caveats of the study: CD4+ T cells from depressed patients used TRBV05-01 (Vbeta 5.1) more often than controls.

The CDR3 extends over 11 amino acids. The germline gives CDR1 DFQATT, CDR2 SNEGSKA (reference sequence). The chain couples TRBV20-1 to TRBJ1-2; D is unclear. Sequencing was done on a sample of CD4+ T cells from PBMCs. This sequence was found in a woman aged 25-40 years in good health. CDR3 sequence (DNA): TGCAGCAATCTCAACAACAATGGCTACACCTTC. Its protein is CSNLNNNGYTF.